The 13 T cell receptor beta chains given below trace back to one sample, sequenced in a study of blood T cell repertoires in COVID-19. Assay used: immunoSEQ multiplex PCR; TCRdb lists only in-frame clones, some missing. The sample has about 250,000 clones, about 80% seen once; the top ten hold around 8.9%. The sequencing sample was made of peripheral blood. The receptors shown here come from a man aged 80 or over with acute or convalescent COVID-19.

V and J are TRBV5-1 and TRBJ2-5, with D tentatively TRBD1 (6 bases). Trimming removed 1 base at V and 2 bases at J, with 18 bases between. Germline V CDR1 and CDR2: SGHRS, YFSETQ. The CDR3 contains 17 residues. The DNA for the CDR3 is TGCGCCAGCAGCTTGAGGGTCCCTACAGGGCATCAAGAGACCCAGTACTTC. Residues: CASSLRVPTGHQETQYF.

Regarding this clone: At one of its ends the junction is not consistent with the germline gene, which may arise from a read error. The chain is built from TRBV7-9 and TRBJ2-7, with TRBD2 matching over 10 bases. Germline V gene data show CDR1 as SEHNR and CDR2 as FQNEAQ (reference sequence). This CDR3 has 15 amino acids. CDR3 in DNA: TGTGCCAGCACCTTAGCGGGAGGAGCCTCCTACGAGCAGTACTTC. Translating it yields CASTLAGGASYEQYF.

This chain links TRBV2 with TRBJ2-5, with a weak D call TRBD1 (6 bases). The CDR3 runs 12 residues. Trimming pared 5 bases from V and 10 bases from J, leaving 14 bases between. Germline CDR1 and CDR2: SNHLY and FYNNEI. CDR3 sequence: CASSKPTGSQYF. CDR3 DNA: TGTGCCAGCAGTAAACCTACAGGGAGCCAGTACTTC.

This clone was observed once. The CDR3 sequence is CASSLEEVGNYGYTF. CDR3 nucleotides: TGTGCCAGCAGCTTAGAGGAGGTCGGTAACTATGGCTACACCTTC. The gene calls are TRBV7-8 and TRBJ1-2; D remains ambiguous. The CDR3 loop spans 15 amino acids. V dropped 1 base and J dropped 1 base, with 10 bases sitting between them. Germline CDR1 reads SGHVS; CDR2 reads FQNEAQ.

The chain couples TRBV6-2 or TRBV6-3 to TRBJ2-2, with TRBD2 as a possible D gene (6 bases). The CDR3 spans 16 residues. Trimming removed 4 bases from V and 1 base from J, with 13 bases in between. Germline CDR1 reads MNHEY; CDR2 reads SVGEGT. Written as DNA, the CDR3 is TGTGCCAGCAGTTCCGTATGGGGGGTGAACACCGGGGAGCTGTTTTTT. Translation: CASSSVWGVNTGELFF.

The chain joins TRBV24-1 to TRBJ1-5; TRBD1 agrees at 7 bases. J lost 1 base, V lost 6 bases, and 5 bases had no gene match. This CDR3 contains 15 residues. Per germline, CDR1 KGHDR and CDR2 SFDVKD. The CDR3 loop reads CATSRQGGSNQPQHF. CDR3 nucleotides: TGTGCCACCAGTCGACAGGGTGGAAGCAATCAGCCCCAGCATTTT.

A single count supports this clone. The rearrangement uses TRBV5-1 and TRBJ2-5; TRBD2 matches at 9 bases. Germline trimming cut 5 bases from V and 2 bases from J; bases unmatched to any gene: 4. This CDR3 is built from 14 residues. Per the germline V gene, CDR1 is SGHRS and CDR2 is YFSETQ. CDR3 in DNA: TGCGCCAGCAGAGCGGGAGGAGTACAAGAGACCCAGTACTTC. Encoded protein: CASRAGGVQETQYF.

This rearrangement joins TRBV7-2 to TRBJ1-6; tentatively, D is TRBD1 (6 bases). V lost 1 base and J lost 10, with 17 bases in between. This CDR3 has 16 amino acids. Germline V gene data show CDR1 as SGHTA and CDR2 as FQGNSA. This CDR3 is CASSLVVGQKGSPLHF. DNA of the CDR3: TGTGCCAGCAGCTTAGTGGTAGGACAGAAGGGCTCACCCCTCCACTTT.

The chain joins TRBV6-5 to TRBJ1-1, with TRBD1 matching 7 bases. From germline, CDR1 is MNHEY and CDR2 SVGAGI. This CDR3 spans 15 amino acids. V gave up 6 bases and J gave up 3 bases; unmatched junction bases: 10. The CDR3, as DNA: TGTGCCAGCAGGCCCGGGACAGAAATCTACACTGAAGCTTTCTTT. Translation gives CASRPGTEIYTEAFF.

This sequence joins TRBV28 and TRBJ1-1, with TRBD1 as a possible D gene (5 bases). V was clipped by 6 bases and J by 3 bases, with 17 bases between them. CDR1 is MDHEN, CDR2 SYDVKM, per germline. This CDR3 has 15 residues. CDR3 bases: TGTGCCAGCAGGGCGGGCTTCTGGGGGGACACTGAAGCTTTCTTT. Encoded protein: CASRAGFWGDTEAFF.

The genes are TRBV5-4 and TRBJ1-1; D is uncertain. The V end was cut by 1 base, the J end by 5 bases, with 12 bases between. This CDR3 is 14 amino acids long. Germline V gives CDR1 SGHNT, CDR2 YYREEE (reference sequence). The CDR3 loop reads CASSLYRRGTEAFF. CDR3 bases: TGTGCCAGCAGCTTGTATAGGCGGGGAACTGAAGCTTTCTTT.

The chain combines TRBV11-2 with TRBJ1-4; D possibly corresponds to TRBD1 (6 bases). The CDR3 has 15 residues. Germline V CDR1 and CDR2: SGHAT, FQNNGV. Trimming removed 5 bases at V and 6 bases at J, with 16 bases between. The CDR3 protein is CASSPGRGGHEKLFF. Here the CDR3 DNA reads TGTGCCAGCAGCCCCGGACGCGGGGGGCATGAAAAACTGTTTTTT. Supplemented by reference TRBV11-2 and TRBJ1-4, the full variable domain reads EAGVAQSPRYKIIEKRQSVAFWCNPISGHATLYWYQQILGQGPKLLIQFQNNGVVDDSQLPKDRFSAERLKGVDSTLKIQPAKLEDSAVYLCASSPGRGGHEKLFFGSGTQLSVL.

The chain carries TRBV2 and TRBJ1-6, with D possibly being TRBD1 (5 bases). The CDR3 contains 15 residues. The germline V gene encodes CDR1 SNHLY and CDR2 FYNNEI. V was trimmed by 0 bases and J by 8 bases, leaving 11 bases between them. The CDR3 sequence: CASSEAWQGYSPLHF. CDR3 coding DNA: TGTGCCAGCAGTGAAGCATGGCAGGGATATTCACCCCTCCACTTT.